This T cell receptor (beta chain) was identified in a study of regulatory T cells in long-lasting Graves disease. In the study overall: Prior antithyroid drug treatment in newly diagnosed Graves' patients lasted under 3 months.

Findings of the study overall: Accuracy may have suffered from the small sample size.

With iRepertoire HTBI primers and Arm-PCR of CDR3 regions, TCR beta libraries were built. A single record per CDR3 protein comes from TCRdb applying MiXCR to the multiplex PCR reads. The data hold over 200,000 distinct CDR3 sequences, with approximately 20% observed a single time. V gave up 6 bases and J gave up 6 bases, with 13 bases separating them. There are 13 residues in the CDR3. CDR1 and CDR2 from the germline V gene are MDHEN and SYDVKM. Time point: newly diagnosed GD, antithyroid drugs for less than 3 months. The TCR library was made from RNA extracted from PBMCs. The collection involved drawing 8.5 to 9 milliliters of peripheral blood into EDTA tubes. This clonotype came up many times. Its antigen remains unidentified.

The sequence derives from a female donor with Graves disease. This material consisted of peripheral blood mononuclear cells (PBMCs), taken at new diagnosis, from a patient treated with antithyroid drugs. The chain uses TRBV28 and TRBJ2-3; a possible D gene is TRBD1 (6 bases). The CDR3 DNA reads as TGTGCCAGCAGGGGGATCGACAGGGATACGCAGTATTTT. It specifies CASRGIDRDTQYF.